A single sample gave rise to the 24 T cell receptor beta chains below, sequenced in a study of blood T cell repertoires in COVID-19 (TCRdb year 2020). Receptors were amplified or captured by the immunoSEQ multiplex PCR assay. TCRdb limited this immuneACCESS table to in-frame rearrangements with V and J called. A share of clones is missing; checked studies link under half to unresolved V genes, and the rest is unexplained. This sample has around 130,000 clones in its table, and approximately 84% of those were observed once. 9.5% to 15% of the sample belongs to the ten largest clones. The specimen sequenced was peripheral blood. These receptors were collected from a human donor in a cohort sampled during active COVID-19.

This chain joins TRBV11-2 and TRBJ2-5; maybe TRBD1 (6 bases). CDR1 SGHAT and CDR2 FQNNGV come from the germline V gene. The CDR3 is 13 residues long. Trimming took off 5 bases at V and 4 bases at J, with 11 bases between the two ends. In DNA form, the CDR3 reads TGTGCCAGCAGCCCAGGGGCCGCAGAGACCCAGTACTTC. Its protein is CASSPGAAETQYF.

The J gene is TRBJ2-7, the V gene TRBV11-2, with 9 positions matching TRBD1. Germline trimming cut 5 bases from V and 2 bases from J; bases unmatched to any gene: 4. CDR3 length equals 14 residues. From germline, CDR1 is SGHAT and CDR2 FQNNGV. The DNA for the CDR3 is TGTGCCAGCAGCCCCGACAGGGGGGCCTACGAGCAGTACTTC. Amino acids: CASSPDRGAYEQYF.

This clone was seen a single time. The chain carries TRBV5-1 and TRBJ2-2, with unresolved D. The germline gives CDR1 SGHRS, CDR2 YFSETQ. The CDR3 totals 15 residues. V dropped 6 bases and J dropped 2 bases, with 14 bases sitting between them. CDR3 loop: CASTLSTANTGELFF. CDR3 coding DNA: TGCGCCAGCACCCTGTCCACAGCAAACACCGGGGAGCTGTTTTTT.

This chain links TRBV7-9 with TRBJ1-1; TRBD1 agrees at 7 bases. This CDR3 comprises 15 residues. The germline V gene encodes CDR1 SEHNR and CDR2 FQNEAQ (reference sequence). V lost 1 base, J lost 5 bases, and 7 bases stayed unmatched. The CDR3 region has the DNA TGTGCCAGCAGCTTAGAGGGGACAGTTTTTACTGAAGCTTTCTTT. As protein: CASSLEGTVFTEAFF.

The rearrangement links TRBV7-9 to TRBJ2-7; no definite D call. The V end was cut by 5 bases, the J end by 2 bases, with 7 bases between. CDR1 and CDR2 (germline): SEHNR, FQNEAQ (reference sequence). This CDR3 has 12 amino acids. For the CDR3, the DNA is TGTGCCAGCAGCCCTATAGCCTACGAGCAGTACTTC. Protein: CASSPIAYEQYF.

The V call is TRBV5-1, the J call TRBJ2-7; D call uncertain. Deletions cut 0 bases from V and 6 bases from J, with 4 bases between. The CDR3 loop spans 11 amino acids. Per germline, CDR1 SGHRS and CDR2 YFSETQ. The CDR3 DNA sequence: TGCGCCAGCAGCTTGGGACTCGAGCAGTACTTC. Its protein is CASSLGLEQYF.

The chain carries TRBV7-9 and TRBJ1-4; D possibly corresponds to TRBD1 (6 bases). CDR3 length equals 15 residues. Trimming stripped 3 bases from V and 7 bases from J, with 15 bases between. Per germline, CDR1 SEHNR and CDR2 FQNEAQ (reference sequence). CDR3 DNA sequence: TGTGCCAGCAGCTTGGGACGGACAGTCGGTGAAAAACTGTTTTTT. Protein: CASSLGRTVGEKLFF.

The genes are TRBV5-4 and TRBJ1-6, with D tentatively TRBD1 (6 bases). Germline-derived CDR1 and CDR2 are SGHNT and YYREEE (reference sequence). V lost 4 bases to trimming and J lost 10 bases, with 21 bases between them. The CDR3 has 16 amino acids. This CDR3 is CASSAYGLGGNSPLHF. In nucleotides, the CDR3 is TGTGCCAGCAGCGCGTACGGGCTAGGGGGTAACTCACCCCTCCACTTT. The full variable domain, completed using reference TRBV5-4 and TRBJ1-6, is ETGVTQSPTHLIKTRGQQVTLRCSSQSGHNTVSWYQQALGQGPQFIFQYYREEENGRGNFPPRFSGLQFPNYSSELNVNALELDDSALYLCASSAYGLGGNSPLHFGNGTRLTVT.

The DNA for the CDR3 is TGCAGCGTTGATAGGGTAGGGGGTTTAGGAGAGACCCAGTACTTC. Translating it yields CSVDRVGGLGETQYF. V is TRBV29-1 and J is TRBJ2-5, with a tentative D call TRBD1 (6 bases). This CDR3 region has 15 residues. Germline values: CDR1 SQVTM, CDR2 ANQGSEA. The V and J ends lost 3 bases and 4 bases respectively, with 18 bases between them.

This clone showed up just a few times. The chain carries TRBV13 and TRBJ2-1; D gene uncertain. The CDR3 covers 15 residues. The V end lost 3 bases, the J end lost 8 bases, and 17 bases lay between the germline ends. Germline-derived CDR1 and CDR2 are PRHDT and FYEKMQ (reference sequence). CDR3 sequence reads: CASSFSLRLPDEQFF. CDR3 nucleotide sequence: TGTGCCAGCAGCTTCTCACTTCGTCTACCCGATGAGCAGTTCTTC.

The gene calls are TRBV7-9 and TRBJ2-5, with D unresolved. The V and J ends lost 4 bases and 5 bases respectively, with 5 bases between them. CDR1 SEHNR and CDR2 FQNEAQ come from the germline V gene (reference sequence). CDR3 length equals 11 residues. The chain's CDR3 is CASSSQETQYF. Written as DNA, the CDR3 is TGTGCCAGCAGCTCGCAGGAGACCCAGTACTTC.

The V gene is TRBV14, the J gene TRBJ2-1; 14 bases match TRBD2. The CDR3 is 15 residues long. Losses at the gene ends were 1 base for V and 11 bases for J; bases not matched to a gene: 4. In germline, CDR1 is SGHDN, CDR2 FVKESK. The CDR3 loop reads CASSQVGLAGGQQFF. DNA of the CDR3: TGTGCCAGCAGCCAAGTCGGACTAGCGGGGGGACAGCAGTTCTTC.

The J gene is TRBJ1-1, the V gene TRBV5-4; TRBD1 agrees at 8 bases. The germline CDR1 and CDR2 sequences are SGHNT and YYREEE (reference sequence). The V segment lost 4 bases and the J segment 0 bases; nucleotides outside the gene matches: 5. This CDR3 comprises 15 residues. CDR3 in amino acids: CASSTAGGLNTEAFF. The CDR3 coding sequence is TGTGCCAGCAGCACAGCAGGGGGCTTGAACACTGAAGCTTTCTTT.

CDR3: CASSPVGLASNEQYF. In nucleotides, the CDR3 is TGTGCCAGCTCACCCGTGGGACTAGCGAGCAACGAGCAGTACTTC. The gene calls are TRBV18 and TRBJ2-7, with TRBD2 identical over 10 bases. The CDR3 loop spans 15 amino acids. The germline gives CDR1 KGHSH, CDR2 LQKENI. V dropped 3 bases and J dropped 5; count of bases not matched to a gene: 7.

The chain joins TRBV7-9 to TRBJ1-1, with D possibly TRBD1 on 5 matching bases. CDR3 length equals 14 residues. CDR1 is SEHNR and CDR2 is FQNEAQ in the germline V gene (reference sequence). Trimming took off 10 bases at V and 5 bases at J, with 20 bases between the two ends. As DNA, the CDR3 is TGTGCCACCCGCGAGGTTCTGGGGGGGACTGAAGCTTTCTTT. It codes for CATREVLGGTEAFF.

This clone was seen a few times. This chain joins TRBV18 and TRBJ1-1; D unclear. The CDR3 is made up of 12 amino acids. V gave up 4 bases and J gave up 1 base, with 4 bases separating them. CDR1 is KGHSH, CDR2 LQKENI, per germline. CDR3 bases: TGTGCCAGCTCACGGCAGAACACTGAAGCTTTCTTT. Translation: CASSRQNTEAFF.

This chain joins TRBV6-5 and TRBJ1-5; tentatively, D is TRBD1 (6 bases). V lost 7 bases and J 7 bases, leaving 14 bases between the germline ends. In germline, CDR1 is MNHEY, CDR2 SVGAGI. The CDR3 totals 13 residues. The CDR3 DNA is TGTGCCAGCATGGTGGGACACCAGCAGCCCCAGCATTTT. Translating it yields CASMVGHQQPQHF.

This chain joins TRBV18 and TRBJ2-1; 11 nucleotides align to TRBD2. The germline gives CDR1 KGHSH, CDR2 LQKENI. V lost 3 bases, J lost 0 bases, and 4 bases stayed unmatched. This CDR3 contains 17 residues. The CDR3 DNA follows: TGTGCCAGCTCACCGCCTAGCGGGGGGTACTCCTACAATGAGCAGTTCTTC. Its translation is CASSPPSGGYSYNEQFF.

The chain uses TRBV6-5 and TRBJ2-2; 7 bases are shared with TRBD1. The length of the CDR3 is 15 residues. The V gene's germline CDR1 is MNHEY and CDR2 SVGAGI. Trimming cost V 6 bases and J 7 bases; bases outside gene matches: 11. In nucleotides, the CDR3 is TGTGCCAGCAGACCCAAGACAGGGACGGACGGGGAGCTGTTTTTT. This gives the protein CASRPKTGTDGELFF.

This clone has only a few counts. The V call is TRBV3-1 (or the pseudogene TRBV3-2), the J call TRBJ1-3, with 9 positions matching TRBD1. Trimming cost V 2 bases and J 4 bases; bases outside gene matches: 3. The CDR3 consists of 15 residues. CDR1 is LGHDT, CDR2 YNNKEL, per germline (reference sequence). The chain's CDR3 is CASSQKTGGGNTIYF. In DNA form, the CDR3 reads TGTGCCAGCAGCCAAAAGACAGGGGGAGGAAACACCATATATTTT.

This chain uses TRBV7-8 with TRBJ2-1; 13 bases are shared with TRBD2. J was trimmed by 8 bases and V by 5 bases; bases with no gene match: 15. Germline V gene lookup returns CDR1 SGHVS and CDR2 FQNEAQ. The CDR3 loop spans 18 amino acids. The CDR3 loop reads CASSPRGTSGESVHEQFF. Written as DNA, the CDR3 is TGTGCCAGCAGCCCAAGAGGGACTAGCGGGGAATCTGTCCATGAGCAGTTCTTC.

The chain links TRBV30 to TRBJ1-1; D perhaps matches TRBD1 (6 bases). Germline CDR1 is GTSNPN and CDR2 is SVGIG (reference sequence). This CDR3 has 13 residues. V was cut by 3 bases and J by 5 bases, with 13 bases left in between. CDR3 coding DNA: TGTGCCTGGAGGATAACGAGGGGGACTGAAGCTTTCTTT. It translates to CAWRITRGTEAFF. The whole variable domain, remainder taken from reference TRBV30 and TRBJ1-1, is SQTIHQWPATLVQPVGSPLSLECTVEGTSNPNLYWYRQAAGRGLQLLFYSVGIGQISSEVPQNLSASRPQDRQFILSSKKLLLSDSGFYLCAWRITRGTEAFFGQGTRLTVV.

V usage is TRBV4-1 and J usage is TRBJ2-3; TRBD1 agrees at 7 bases. V was clipped by 4 bases and J by 2 bases; unmatched bases: 3. CDR1 and CDR2 from the germline V gene are MGHRA and YSYEKL. The CDR3 length is 14 residues. The CDR3 sequence: CASSRDRYTDTQYF. Here the CDR3 DNA reads TGCGCCAGCAGCCGGGACAGATACACAGATACGCAGTATTTT.

This sequence joins TRBV18 and TRBJ2-6, with TRBD1 matching over 10 bases. V trimming: 3 bases; J trimming: 0 bases; junction bases outside the gene matches: 2. Germline lookup yields CDR1 KGHSH and CDR2 LQKENI. The CDR3 covers 17 residues. CDR3 DNA sequence: TGTGCCAGCTCACCGACAGGGGGCGGCTCTGGGGCCAACGTCCTGACTTTC. Translating it yields CASSPTGGGSGANVLTF.